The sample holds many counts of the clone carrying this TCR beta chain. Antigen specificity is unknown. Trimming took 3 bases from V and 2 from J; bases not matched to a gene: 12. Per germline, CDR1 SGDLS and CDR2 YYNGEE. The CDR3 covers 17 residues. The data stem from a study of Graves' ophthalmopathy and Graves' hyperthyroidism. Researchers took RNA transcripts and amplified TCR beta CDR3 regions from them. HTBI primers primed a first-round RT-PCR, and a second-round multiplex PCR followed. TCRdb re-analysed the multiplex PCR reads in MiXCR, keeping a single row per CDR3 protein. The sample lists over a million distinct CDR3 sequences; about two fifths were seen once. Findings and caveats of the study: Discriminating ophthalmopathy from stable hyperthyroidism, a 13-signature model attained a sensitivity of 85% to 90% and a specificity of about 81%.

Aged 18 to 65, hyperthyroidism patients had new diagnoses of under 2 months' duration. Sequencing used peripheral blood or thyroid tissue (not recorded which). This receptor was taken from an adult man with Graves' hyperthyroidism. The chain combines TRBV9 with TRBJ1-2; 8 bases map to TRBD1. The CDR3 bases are TGTGCCAGCAGCGGCGGACAGGGTAATCCTTCGAACTATGGCTACACCTTC. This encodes CASSGGQGNPSNYGYTF.